The rows below give T cell receptor beta chains drawn from one sample of a study of cytomegalovirus exposure and HLA in healthy donors. Libraries were prepared by immunoSEQ multiplex PCR; TCRdb keeps only in-frame clonotypes and omits some of them. The sample consists of around 84,000 clones, under 80% of them appearing once. Sequenced input: PBMCs. These receptors came from a human donor in good health. Both conserved end residues are part of each CDR3. Each record gives: D gene, J gene, V gene, clone size, CDR3 protein, CDR3 DNA. The D gene is left open where the match is weak. Size tells how often a clone was seen (once, few, many) or the class of an expanded clone, and some rows leave it out.

>TRBD1|TRBJ2-3|TRBV7-9|NA
CASSLGQGMTDTQYF
TGTGCCAGCAGCTTAGGACAGGGGATGACAGATACGCAGTATTTT
>NA|TRBJ1-6|TRBV4-1|NA
CASSQDAGTNSPLHF
TGCGCCAGCAGCCAAGATGCGGGCACAAATTCACCCCTCCACTTT
>NA|TRBJ1-5|TRBV7-9|NA
CASSPSPFNQPQHF
TGTGCCAGCAGCCCGAGCCCTTTCAATCAGCCCCAGCATTTT
>NA|TRBJ1-2|TRBV2|NA
CASSPGRGRGYTF
TGTGCCAGCTCCCCGGGCAGGGGACGGGGCTACACCTTC
>TRBD1|TRBJ2-7|TRBV7-9|once
CSSSLYGSGGAYEQYF
TGTTCCAGCAGCTTATACGGCTCAGGGGGTGCCTACGAGCAGTACTTC
>TRBD1|TRBJ2-7|TRBV29-1|NA
CSVGFPRQGWDEQYF
TGCAGCGTTGGATTTCCGCGACAGGGGTGGGACGAGCAGTACTTC
>TRBD2|TRBJ2-3|TRBV25-1|NA
CASTKAGGTDTQYF
TGTGCCAGCACCAAGGCGGGGGGAACAGATACGCAGTATTTT
>TRBD1|TRBJ2-3|TRBV2|NA
CASRPGQIDPDTQYF
TGTGCCAGCAGACCGGGACAGATCGACCCAGATACGCAGTATTTT
>TRBD1|TRBJ1-5|TRBV6-5|NA
CASRTRDRENQPQHF
TGTGCCAGCAGGACCCGGGACAGGGAGAATCAGCCCCAGCATTTT
>TRBD1|TRBJ2-1|TRBV19|NA
CASSIGQGLRNEQFF
TGTGCCAGTAGTATCGGACAGGGGTTACGCAATGAGCAGTTCTTC
>NA|TRBJ1-6|TRBV11-2|NA
CASSLGSGYSPLHF
TGTGCCAGCAGCTTAGGATCAGGCTATTCACCCCTCCACTTT
>TRBD1|TRBJ1-5|TRBV6-4|NA
CASSAQGDQPQHF
TGTGCCAGCAGTGCCCAGGGGGATCAGCCCCAGCATTTT
>NA|TRBJ1-3|TRBV5-8|NA
CASSHGQSGNTIYF
TGTGCCAGCAGCCATGGACAGTCGGGAAACACCATATATTTT
>TRBD1|TRBJ1-6|TRBV6-5|few
CASSFGTGGASPLHF
TGTGCCAGCAGTTTTGGGACAGGAGGCGCTTCACCCCTCCACTTT
>TRBD1|TRBJ1-2|TRBV5-1|NA
CASSYDRVSGYTF
TGCGCCAGCAGCTACGACAGGGTTTCTGGCTACACCTTC
>TRBD1|TRBJ1-2|TRBV10-1|NA
CASRDPGQGLYGYTF
TGCGCCAGCAGGGATCCGGGACAGGGACTCTATGGCTACACCTTC
>TRBD2|TRBJ2-1|TRBV9|NA
CASSVHGGGPNEQFF
TGTGCCAGCAGCGTTCATGGCGGGGGTCCCAATGAGCAGTTCTTC
>TRBD1|TRBJ1-5|TRBV7-8|NA
CASSGRTGRNQPQHF
TGTGCCAGCAGCGGACGGACAGGGCGGAATCAGCCCCAGCATTTT
>NA|TRBJ1-5|TRBV6-5|NA
CASSYLAGNQPQHF
TGTGCCAGCAGTTACCTGGCAGGGAATCAGCCCCAGCATTTT
>NA|TRBJ1-6|TRBV9|few
CASSVGSDNSPLHF
TGTGCCAGCAGCGTAGGCAGCGATAATTCACCCCTCCACTTT
>TRBD1|TRBJ2-2|TRBV11-3|NA
CASSRQGNTGELFF
TGTGCCAGCAGCCGACAGGGGAACACCGGGGAGCTGTTTTTT
>NA|TRBJ2-7|TRBV6-6|NA
CASQEFKTYEQYF
TGTGCCAGTCAAGAATTCAAAACTTACGAGCAGTACTTC
>TRBD2|TRBJ2-3|TRBV11-2|NA
CASSSVGLAGESTDTQYF
TGTGCCAGCAGCTCCGTGGGGCTAGCGGGGGAGAGCACAGATACGCAGTATTTT
>NA|TRBJ2-2|TRBV13|NA
CAGGTALAGELFF
TGTGCCGGAGGGACTGCCCTTGCCGGGGAGCTGTTTTTT
>TRBD1|TRBJ1-6|TRBV7-9|few
CASSLASRGNSPLHF
TGTGCCAGCAGCTTAGCGTCCAGGGGGAATTCACCCCTCCACTTT
>NA|TRBJ1-1|TRBV9|NA
CASSVRGTGNTEAFF
TGTGCCAGCAGCGTTAGGGGCACTGGGAACACTGAAGCTTTCTTT
>NA|TRBJ1-3|TRBV7-4|NA
CASSFGGWGNTIYF
TGTGCCAGCAGCTTCGGGGGGTGGGGAAACACCATATATTTT
>TRBD1|TRBJ2-5|TRBV7-9|NA
CASSPRQGEVSETQYF
TGTGCCAGCAGCCCTAGACAGGGGGAAGTAAGCGAGACCCAGTACTTC
>NA|TRBJ2-6|TRBV30|NA
CAWSVGAGRSGANVLTF
TGTGCCTGGAGTGTAGGGGCAGGCAGATCTGGGGCCAACGTCCTGACTTTC
>TRBD1|TRBJ1-1|TRBV7-8|NA
CASSLATGGITEAFF
TGTGCCAGCAGCTTAGCTACAGGGGGCATCACTGAAGCTTTCTTT
>TRBD1|TRBJ1-1|TRBV12-5|NA
CASGTGQMNTEAFF
TGTGCTAGTGGGACGGGACAGATGAACACTGAAGCTTTCTTT
>TRBD2|TRBJ2-5|TRBV9|NA
CASSVRGSGGGETQYF
TGTGCCAGCAGCGTACGGGGTAGCGGGGGGGGAGAGACCCAGTACTTC
>NA|TRBJ2-5|TRBV6-5|NA
CASTYRQETQYF
TGTGCCAGCACCTACCGCCAAGAGACCCAGTACTTC
>TRBD1|TRBJ2-5|TRBV19|NA
CASSYPGQGLETQYF
TGTGCCAGTTCCTATCCGGGACAGGGCCTAGAGACCCAGTACTTC
>TRBD1|TRBJ1-2|TRBV6-6|NA
CASSPDRGTYGYTF
TGTGCCAGCAGCCCCGACAGGGGGACCTATGGCTACACCTTC
>TRBD1|TRBJ2-3|TRBV5-6|NA
CASSLPGTGRSSTDTQYF
TGTGCCAGCAGCTTACCCGGGACAGGAAGATCTAGCACAGATACGCAGTATTTT
>NA|TRBJ2-7|TRBV18|NA
CASSPQGLAYEQYF
TGTGCCAGCTCACCGCAGGGGCTTGCCTACGAGCAGTACTTC
>NA|TRBJ1-5|TRBV5-3|NA
CARSLAVRGCGEYQPQHF
TGTGCCAGAAGCTTGGCGGTTAGGGGGTGTGGGGAATATCAGCCCCAGCATTTT
>TRBD1|TRBJ2-7|TRBV4-1|NA
CASSHFGQGAPYEQYF
TGCGCCAGCAGCCATTTCGGACAGGGGGCCCCCTACGAGCAGTACTTC
>NA|TRBJ2-3|TRBV5-6|NA
CASSLYQDWRTDTQYF
TGTGCCAGCAGCTTGTACCAGGACTGGCGCACAGATACGCAGTATTTT
>NA|TRBJ1-2|TRBV30|NA
CAWKLAVRYGYTF
TGTGCCTGGAAGTTGGCGGTGAGATATGGCTACACCTTC
>NA|TRBJ2-5|TRBV19|NA
CASSMRAGVMVETQYF
TGTGCCAGTAGTATGCGCGCAGGGGTAATGGTAGAGACCCAGTACTTC
>TRBD2|TRBJ2-7|TRBV5-5|NA
CASSLGLAGFSSYEQYF
TGTGCCAGCAGCTTGGGGCTAGCGGGGTTTAGCTCCTACGAGCAGTACTTC
>NA|TRBJ2-1|TRBV13|NA
CASSPPQVRYNEQFF
TGTGCCAGCAGCCCCCCCCAGGTTAGATACAATGAGCAGTTCTTC
>NA|TRBJ2-3|TRBV10-3|NA
CAIRGAFSTDTQYF
TGTGCCATCCGGGGAGCCTTTAGCACAGATACGCAGTATTTT
>TRBD1|TRBJ1-3|TRBV5-6|NA
CASSFYRGSGNTIYF
TGTGCCAGCAGCTTCTACAGGGGCTCTGGAAACACCATATATTTT
>NA|TRBJ2-5|TRBV7-6|NA
CASSLTGALRGTQYF
TGTGCCAGCAGCTTGACAGGAGCCCTAAGAGGGACCCAGTACTTC
>NA|TRBJ1-2|TRBV7-9|NA
CASSPTGRQGSESYGYTF
TGTGCCAGCAGCCCAACGGGGCGGCAGGGGTCGGAATCGTATGGCTACACCTTC
>NA|TRBJ1-5|TRBV4-1|NA
CASSQEWARLNQPQHF
TGCGCCAGCAGCCAAGAGTGGGCCCGATTAAATCAGCCCCAGCATTTT